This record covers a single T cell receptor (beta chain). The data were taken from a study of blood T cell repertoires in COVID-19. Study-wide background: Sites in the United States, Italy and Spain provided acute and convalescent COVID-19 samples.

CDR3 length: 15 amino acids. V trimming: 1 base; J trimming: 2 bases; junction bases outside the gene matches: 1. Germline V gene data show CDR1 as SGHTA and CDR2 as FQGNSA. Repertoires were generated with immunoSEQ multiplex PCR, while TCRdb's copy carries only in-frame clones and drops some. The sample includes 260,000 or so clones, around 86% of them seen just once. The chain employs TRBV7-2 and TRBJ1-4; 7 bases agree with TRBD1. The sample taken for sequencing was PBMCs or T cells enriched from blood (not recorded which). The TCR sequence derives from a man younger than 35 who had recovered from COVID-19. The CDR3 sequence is CASSLEGATNEKLFF. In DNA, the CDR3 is TGTGCCAGCAGCTTAGAGGGGGCGACTAATGAAAAACTGTTTTTT.